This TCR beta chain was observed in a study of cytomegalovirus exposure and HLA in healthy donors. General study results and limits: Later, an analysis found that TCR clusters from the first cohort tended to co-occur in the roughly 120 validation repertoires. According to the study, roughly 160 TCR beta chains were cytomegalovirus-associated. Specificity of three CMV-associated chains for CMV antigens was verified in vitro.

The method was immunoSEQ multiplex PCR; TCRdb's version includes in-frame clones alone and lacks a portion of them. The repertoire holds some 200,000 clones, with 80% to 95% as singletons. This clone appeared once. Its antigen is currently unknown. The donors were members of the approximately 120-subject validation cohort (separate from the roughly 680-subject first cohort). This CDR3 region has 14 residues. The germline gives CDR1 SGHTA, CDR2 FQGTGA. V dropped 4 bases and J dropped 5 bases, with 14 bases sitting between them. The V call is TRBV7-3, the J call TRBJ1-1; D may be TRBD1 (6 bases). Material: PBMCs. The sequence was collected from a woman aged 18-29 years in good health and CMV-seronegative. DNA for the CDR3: TGTGCCAGCAGCTCTACACCCCAGGGGACTGAAGCTTTCTTT. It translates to CASSSTPQGTEAFF.